This T cell receptor (beta chain) was retrieved from a study of T cells in Graves' hyperthyroidism and ophthalmopathy. In this sample, this clonotype turned up many times. Its antigen is unknown. The study, taken as a whole, reports: Ophthalmopathy onset followed model prediction by a median roughly 6 months.

Germline V gives CDR1 MNHEY, CDR2 SMNVEV (reference sequence). The CDR3 has 15 amino acids. J gave up 5 bases and V 7 bases, and 12 bases lay outside the gene matches. It was considered stable Graves' hyperthyroidism when ophthalmopathy did not progress within 18 months. PBMCs were derived from about 9.1 ml fresh peripheral blood. TCR beta CDR3 sequences were amplified from RNA transcripts. During a first-round RT-PCR of the TCR CDR3, the HTBI primer set was used. TCRdb reanalysed the multiplex PCR reads using MiXCR and keeps one entry per CDR3 protein. The data show 300,000 to 400,000 distinct CDR3 sequences, over 11% seen once.

Sequenced: blood. This TCR was sampled from a woman aged 60-75 years with Graves' hyperthyroidism. The chain combines TRBV27 with TRBJ2-5, with TRBD2 matching 8 bases. CDR3 in amino acids: CASNGRGVSLETQYF. DNA for the CDR3: TGTGCCAGCAACGGGAGGGGGGTTTCGCTGGAGACCCAGTACTTC.